A selection of T cell receptor beta chains follows, all from one sample in a study of shared clonotypes between healthy human individuals. Sequencing was performed with immunoSEQ multiplex PCR; in TCRdb, only in-frame clones are kept and a portion is missing. The sample lists roughly 1,000,000 clones; about 80% were seen once. The source material was memory CD4+ T cells from PBMCs. Receptors originate from a man aged 18 to 30 in good health. Some clones in this sample may be carry-over from other donors' samples. Each CDR3 is given with its conserved first and last residue. The D gene is left open where the match is weak. Clone size, where shown, is once, few, many, or a class for clones that have expanded.

d_gene: TRBD1; j_gene: TRBJ2-2; abundance: -; v_gene: TRBV11-3; CDR3nt: TGTGCCAGCAGCTGGACAGGGGGAAATACCGGGGAGCTGTTTTTT; CDR3aa: CASSWTGGNTGELFF
d_gene: -; j_gene: TRBJ1-2; abundance: few; v_gene: TRBV20-1; CDR3nt: TGCAGTGCTTTACGGGACGCGCGATACTTC; CDR3aa: CSALRDARYF
d_gene: -; j_gene: TRBJ2-2; abundance: -; v_gene: TRBV6-5; CDR3nt: TGTGCCAGCAGTCTTTTGGGGGACACCGGGGAGCTGTTTTTT; CDR3aa: CASSLLGDTGELFF
d_gene: -; j_gene: TRBJ1-4; abundance: -; v_gene: TRBV5-4; CDR3nt: TGTGCCAGCAGCTCCCGCCCCGGGGTCGCAACTAATGAAAAACTGTTTTTT; CDR3aa: CASSSRPGVATNEKLFF
d_gene: -; j_gene: TRBJ1-5; abundance: once; v_gene: TRBV28; CDR3nt: TGTGCCAGCAGTTTGGGGGGTGACAATCAGCCCCAGCATTTT; CDR3aa: CASSLGGDNQPQHF
d_gene: -; j_gene: TRBJ1-5; abundance: -; v_gene: TRBV27; CDR3nt: TGTGCCAGCAGTACGACAGGAAATAATCAGCCCCAGCATTTT; CDR3aa: CASSTTGNNQPQHF
d_gene: -; j_gene: TRBJ2-7; abundance: -; v_gene: TRBV5-4; CDR3nt: TGTGCCAGCAGCTTGTTGGGAGATTACGAGCAGTACTTC; CDR3aa: CASSLLGDYEQYF
d_gene: -; j_gene: TRBJ1-5; abundance: once; v_gene: TRBV4-1; CDR3nt: TGCGCCAGCAGCCAAGATGGAGGAATCGGCAATCAGCCCCAGCATTTT; CDR3aa: CASSQDGGIGNQPQHF
d_gene: TRBD1; j_gene: TRBJ1-4; abundance: once; v_gene: TRBV5-1; CDR3nt: TGCGCCAGCAGCCCTGGACAGGGGGTTGAAAAACTGTTTTTT; CDR3aa: CASSPGQGVEKLFF
d_gene: TRBD1; j_gene: TRBJ1-3; abundance: -; v_gene: TRBV6-1; CDR3nt: TGTGCCTTTCGAGACAGGGACGGAAACACCATATATTTT; CDR3aa: CAFRDRDGNTIYF
d_gene: -; j_gene: TRBJ2-1; abundance: many; v_gene: TRBV9; CDR3nt: TGTGCCAGCAGCCCGACAGGGAGGGAGCAGTTCTTC; CDR3aa: CASSPTGREQFF
d_gene: -; j_gene: TRBJ2-7; abundance: -; v_gene: TRBV7-9; CDR3nt: TGTGCCAGCAGCTTACAGTGGGGGTCCTACGAGCAGTACTTC; CDR3aa: CASSLQWGSYEQYF
d_gene: TRBD2; j_gene: TRBJ2-7; abundance: -; v_gene: TRBV5-4; CDR3nt: TGTGCCAGCAGCTTGGCCCCACTAGCGGGACTCTCCTACGAGCAGTACTTC; CDR3aa: CASSLAPLAGLSYEQYF
d_gene: -; j_gene: TRBJ1-3; abundance: -; v_gene: TRBV30; CDR3nt: TGTGCCTGGAGTGTTCGGGGGCGTGGAAACACCATATATTTT; CDR3aa: CAWSVRGRGNTIYF
d_gene: TRBD2; j_gene: TRBJ2-3; abundance: -; v_gene: TRBV14; CDR3nt: TGTGCCAGCAGCCAAGAGAGGGGAGTAGCGGGAGTATATACGCAGTATTTT; CDR3aa: CASSQERGVAGVYTQYF
d_gene: -; j_gene: TRBJ1-2; abundance: -; v_gene: TRBV5-4; CDR3nt: TGTGCCAGCAGCCCGCAAGGGACCGCTAACTATGGCTACACCTTC; CDR3aa: CASSPQGTANYGYTF
d_gene: TRBD1; j_gene: TRBJ2-5; abundance: -; v_gene: TRBV5-4; CDR3nt: TGTGCCAGCAGACCGGGACAGGGAGGTGGAGAGACCCAGTACTTC; CDR3aa: CASRPGQGGGETQYF
d_gene: -; j_gene: TRBJ2-1; abundance: -; v_gene: TRBV12-5; CDR3nt: TGTGCTAGTGGTTGGGATCGGGAGCAGTTCTTC; CDR3aa: CASGWDREQFF
d_gene: -; j_gene: TRBJ1-2; abundance: -; v_gene: TRBV28; CDR3nt: TGTGCCAGCAGTGGGGGGACGGGGTTCGGTGGCTACACCTTC; CDR3aa: CASSGGTGFGGYTF
d_gene: -; j_gene: TRBJ2-2; abundance: few; v_gene: TRBV4-3; CDR3nt: TGCGCCAGCAGCCAAGGCCTGGACACCGGGGAGCTGTTTTTT; CDR3aa: CASSQGLDTGELFF
d_gene: TRBD2; j_gene: TRBJ2-5; abundance: -; v_gene: TRBV5-1; CDR3nt: TGCGCCAGCAGCTTGGAGGCTAGCGGGAGCTCAGTCGGGGAGACCCAGTACTTC; CDR3aa: CASSLEASGSSVGETQYF
d_gene: -; j_gene: TRBJ2-3; abundance: -; v_gene: TRBV7-9; CDR3nt: TGTGCCAGCAGCCCAGTGGGGAGAGATACGCAGTATTTT; CDR3aa: CASSPVGRDTQYF
d_gene: TRBD2; j_gene: TRBJ2-3; abundance: -; v_gene: TRBV5-1; CDR3nt: TGCGCCAGCAGCGCGACTAGCGGGCCCACGGATACGCAGTATTTT; CDR3aa: CASSATSGPTDTQYF
d_gene: -; j_gene: TRBJ2-2; abundance: few; v_gene: TRBV9; CDR3nt: TGTGCCAGCAGCGGACGTGTAGCGGAATACACCGGGGAGCTGTTTTTT; CDR3aa: CASSGRVAEYTGELFF
d_gene: -; j_gene: TRBJ2-4; abundance: -; v_gene: TRBV5-8; CDR3nt: TGTGCCAGCAGCTCCTGGGTCCTTTACTTC; CDR3aa: CASSSWVLYF
d_gene: -; j_gene: TRBJ1-1; abundance: -; v_gene: TRBV5-6; CDR3nt: TGTGCCAGCAGCTTGGGAGGCAGGAAGAGGACTGAAGCTTTCTTT; CDR3aa: CASSLGGRKRTEAFF
d_gene: TRBD2; j_gene: TRBJ2-1; abundance: -; v_gene: TRBV28; CDR3nt: TGTGCCAGCAGTCCCGTACTGTTCGTAGAGCGGGATTTCTACAATGAGCAGTTCTTC; CDR3aa: CASSPVLFVERDFYNEQFF
d_gene: TRBD1; j_gene: TRBJ1-1; abundance: -; v_gene: TRBV5-1; CDR3nt: TGCGCCAGCAGGGGACAGGCGAACACTGAAGCTTTCTTT; CDR3aa: CASRGQANTEAFF
d_gene: TRBD1; j_gene: TRBJ2-7; abundance: -; v_gene: TRBV6-4; CDR3nt: TGTGCCAGCAGTGACCCGGACAGGCGCGACGAGCAGTACTTC; CDR3aa: CASSDPDRRDEQYF
d_gene: -; j_gene: TRBJ1-4; abundance: -; v_gene: TRBV9; CDR3nt: TGTGCCAGCGGAGTTGGAGGGGCGCGTGAAAAACTGTTTTTT; CDR3aa: CASGVGGAREKLFF
d_gene: -; j_gene: TRBJ1-2; abundance: few; v_gene: TRBV7-2; CDR3nt: TGTGCCAGCACCCCCCAGGGAGCTAACTATGGCTACACCTTC; CDR3aa: CASTPQGANYGYTF